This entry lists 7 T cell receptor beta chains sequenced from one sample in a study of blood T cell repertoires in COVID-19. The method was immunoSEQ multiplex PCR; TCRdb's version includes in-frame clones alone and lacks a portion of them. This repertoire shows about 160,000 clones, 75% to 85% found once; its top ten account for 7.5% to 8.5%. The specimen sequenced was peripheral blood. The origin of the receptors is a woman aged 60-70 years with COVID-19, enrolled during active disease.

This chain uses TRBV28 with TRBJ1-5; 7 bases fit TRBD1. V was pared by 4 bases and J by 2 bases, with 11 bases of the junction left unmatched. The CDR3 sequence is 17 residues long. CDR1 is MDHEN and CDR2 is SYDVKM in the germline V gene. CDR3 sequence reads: CASSSGTAPRGNQPQHF. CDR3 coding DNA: TGTGCCAGCAGTTCCGGGACAGCCCCTAGGGGCAATCAGCCCCAGCATTTT.

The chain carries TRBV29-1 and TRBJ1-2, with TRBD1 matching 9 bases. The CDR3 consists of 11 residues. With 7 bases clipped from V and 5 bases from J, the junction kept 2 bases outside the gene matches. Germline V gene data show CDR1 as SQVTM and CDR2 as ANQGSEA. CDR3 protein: CSAGQGYGYTF. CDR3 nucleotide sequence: TGCAGCGCCGGACAGGGGTATGGCTACACCTTC.

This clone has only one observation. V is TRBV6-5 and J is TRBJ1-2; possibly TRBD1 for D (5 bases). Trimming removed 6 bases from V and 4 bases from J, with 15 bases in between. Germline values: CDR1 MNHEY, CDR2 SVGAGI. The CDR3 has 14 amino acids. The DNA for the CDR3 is TGTGCCAGCAGCCGAACAGACCAGGGCTATGGCTACACCTTC. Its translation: CASSRTDQGYGYTF.

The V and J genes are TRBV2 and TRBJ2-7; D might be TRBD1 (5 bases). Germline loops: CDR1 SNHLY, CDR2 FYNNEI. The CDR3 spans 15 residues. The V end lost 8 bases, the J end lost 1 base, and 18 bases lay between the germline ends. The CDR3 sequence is CASSRQRPSSYEQYF. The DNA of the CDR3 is TGTGCCAGCTCCAGACAGCGTCCCTCATCCTACGAGCAGTACTTC. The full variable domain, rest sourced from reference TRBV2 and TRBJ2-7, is EPEVTQTPSHQVTQMGQEVILRCVPISNHLYFYWYRQILGQKVEFLVSFYNNEISEKSEIFDDQFSVERPDGSNFTLKIRSTKLEDSAMYFCASSRQRPSSYEQYFGPGTRLTVT.

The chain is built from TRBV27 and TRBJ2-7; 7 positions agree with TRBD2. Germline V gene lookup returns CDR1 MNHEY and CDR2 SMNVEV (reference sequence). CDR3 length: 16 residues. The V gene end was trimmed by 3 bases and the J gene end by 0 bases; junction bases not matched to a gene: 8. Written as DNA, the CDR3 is TGTGCCAGCAGTTTCCGACTAGCCCAGAGCTCCTACGAGCAGTACTTC. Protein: CASSFRLAQSSYEQYF.

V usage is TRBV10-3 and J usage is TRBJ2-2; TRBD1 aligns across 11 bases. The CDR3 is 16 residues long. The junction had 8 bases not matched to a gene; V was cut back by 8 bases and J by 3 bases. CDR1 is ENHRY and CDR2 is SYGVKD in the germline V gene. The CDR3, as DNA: TGTGCCATCGCGCGGACAGGGGGCGCGTACACCGGGGAGCTGTTTTTT. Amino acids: CAIARTGGAYTGELFF.

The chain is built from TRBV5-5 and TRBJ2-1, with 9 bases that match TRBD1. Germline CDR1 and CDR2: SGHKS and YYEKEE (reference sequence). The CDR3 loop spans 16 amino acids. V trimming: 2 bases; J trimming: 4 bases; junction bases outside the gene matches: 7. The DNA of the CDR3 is TGTGCCAGCAGCTTATGGGCTGGACAGGGGTACAATGAGCAGTTCTTC. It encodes CASSLWAGQGYNEQFF.